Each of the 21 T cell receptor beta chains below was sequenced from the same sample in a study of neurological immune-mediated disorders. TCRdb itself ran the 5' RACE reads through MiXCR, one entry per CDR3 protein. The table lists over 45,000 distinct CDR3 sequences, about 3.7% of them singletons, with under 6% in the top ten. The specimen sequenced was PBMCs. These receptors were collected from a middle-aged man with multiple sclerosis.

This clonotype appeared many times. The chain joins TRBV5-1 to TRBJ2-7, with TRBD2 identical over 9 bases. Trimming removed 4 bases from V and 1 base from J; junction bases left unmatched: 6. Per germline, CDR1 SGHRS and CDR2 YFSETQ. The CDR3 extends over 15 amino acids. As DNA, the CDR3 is TGCGCCAGCAGCCCGGCTAGCGGGGTATCCTACGAGCAGTACTTC. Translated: CASSPASGVSYEQYF.

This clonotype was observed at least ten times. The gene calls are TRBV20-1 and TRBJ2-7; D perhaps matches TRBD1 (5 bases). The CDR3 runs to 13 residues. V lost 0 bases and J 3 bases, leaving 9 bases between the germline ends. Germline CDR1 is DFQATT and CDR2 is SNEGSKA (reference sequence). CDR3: CSARDIDSYEQYF. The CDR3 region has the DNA TGCAGTGCTAGAGATATTGACAGCTACGAGCAGTACTTC.

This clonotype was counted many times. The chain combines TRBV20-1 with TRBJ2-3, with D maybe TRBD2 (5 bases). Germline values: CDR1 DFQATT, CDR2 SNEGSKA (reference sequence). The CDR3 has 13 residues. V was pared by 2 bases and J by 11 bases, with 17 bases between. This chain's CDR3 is CSARRPTSMVQYF. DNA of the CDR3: TGCAGTGCTAGAAGGCCCACTAGTATGGTGCAGTATTTT.

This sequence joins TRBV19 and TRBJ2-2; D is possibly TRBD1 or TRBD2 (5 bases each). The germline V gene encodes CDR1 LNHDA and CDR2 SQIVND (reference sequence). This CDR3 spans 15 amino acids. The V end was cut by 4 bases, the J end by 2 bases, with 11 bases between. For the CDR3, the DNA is TGTGCCAGTAGTACGGGACCCATAAACACCGGGGAGCTGTTTTTT. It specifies CASSTGPINTGELFF.

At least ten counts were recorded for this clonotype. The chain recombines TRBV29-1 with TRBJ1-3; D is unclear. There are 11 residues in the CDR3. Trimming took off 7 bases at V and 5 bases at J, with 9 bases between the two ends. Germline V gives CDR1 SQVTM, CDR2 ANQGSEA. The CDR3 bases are TGCAGCGCTGTCCTTAGAAACACCATATATTTT. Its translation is CSAVLRNTIYF.

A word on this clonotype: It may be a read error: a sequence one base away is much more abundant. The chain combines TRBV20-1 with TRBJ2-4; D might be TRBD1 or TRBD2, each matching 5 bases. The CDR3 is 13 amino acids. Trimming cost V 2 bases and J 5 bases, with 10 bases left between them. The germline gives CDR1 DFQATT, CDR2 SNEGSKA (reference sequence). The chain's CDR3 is CSARIRGENIQYF. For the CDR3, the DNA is TGCAGTGCTAGAATTAGAGGGGAAAACATTCAGTACTTC.

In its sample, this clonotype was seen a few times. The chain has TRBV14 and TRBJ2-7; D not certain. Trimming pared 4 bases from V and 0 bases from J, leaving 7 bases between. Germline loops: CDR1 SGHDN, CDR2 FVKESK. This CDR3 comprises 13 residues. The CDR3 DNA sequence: TGTGCCAGCAGCCCACATATCTCCTACGAGCAGTACTTC. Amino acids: CASSPHISYEQYF. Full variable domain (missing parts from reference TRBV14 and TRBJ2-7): EAGVTQFPSHSVIEKGQTVTLRCDPISGHDNLYWYRRVMGKEIKFLLHFVKESKQDESGMPNNRFLAERTGGTYSTLKVQPAELEDSGVYFCASSPHISYEQYFGPGTRLTVT.

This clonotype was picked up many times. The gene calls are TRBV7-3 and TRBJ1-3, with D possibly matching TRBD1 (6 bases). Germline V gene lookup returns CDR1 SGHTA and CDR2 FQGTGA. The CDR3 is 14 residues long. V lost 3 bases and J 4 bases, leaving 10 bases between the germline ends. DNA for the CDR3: TGTGCCAGCAGCTTGATGGGGACAGGAAACACCATATATTTT. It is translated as CASSLMGTGNTIYF. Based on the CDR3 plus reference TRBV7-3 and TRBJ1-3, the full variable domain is GAGVSQTPSNKVTEKGKYVELRCDPISGHTALYWYRQSLGQGPEFLIYFQGTGAADDSGLPNDRFFAVRPEGSVSTLKIQRTERGDSAVYLCASSLMGTGNTIYFGEGSWLTVV.

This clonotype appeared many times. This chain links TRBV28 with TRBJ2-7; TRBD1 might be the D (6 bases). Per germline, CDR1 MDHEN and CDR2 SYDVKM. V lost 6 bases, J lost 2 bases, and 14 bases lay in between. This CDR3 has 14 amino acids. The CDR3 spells CASRLGHLPYEQYF. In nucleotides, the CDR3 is TGTGCCAGCAGGCTGGGACACCTACCCTACGAGCAGTACTTC.

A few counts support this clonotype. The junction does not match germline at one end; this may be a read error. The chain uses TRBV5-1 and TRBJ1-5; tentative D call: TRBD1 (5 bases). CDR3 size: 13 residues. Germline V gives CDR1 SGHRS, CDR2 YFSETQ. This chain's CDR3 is CASRVGPLQPQNF. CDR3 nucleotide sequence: TGCGCCAGCAGAGTGGGACCGCTTCAGCCCCAGAATTTT.

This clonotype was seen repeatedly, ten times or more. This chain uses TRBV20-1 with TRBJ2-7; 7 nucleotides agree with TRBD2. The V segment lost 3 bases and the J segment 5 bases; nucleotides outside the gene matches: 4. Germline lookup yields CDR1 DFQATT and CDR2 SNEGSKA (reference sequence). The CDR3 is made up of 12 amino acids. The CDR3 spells CSARGTIHEQYF. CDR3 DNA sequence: TGCAGTGCTAGGGGGACTATCCACGAGCAGTACTTC.

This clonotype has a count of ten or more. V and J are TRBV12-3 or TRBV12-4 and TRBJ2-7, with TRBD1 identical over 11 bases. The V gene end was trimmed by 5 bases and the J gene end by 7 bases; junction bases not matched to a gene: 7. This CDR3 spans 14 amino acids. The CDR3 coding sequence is TGTGCCAGCAGTGCCTCGGGACAGGGGGTTGAGCAGTACTTC. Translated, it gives CASSASGQGVEQYF.

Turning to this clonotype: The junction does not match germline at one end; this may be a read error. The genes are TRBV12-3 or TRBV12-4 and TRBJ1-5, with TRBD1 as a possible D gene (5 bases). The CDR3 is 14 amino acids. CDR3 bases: TGTGCCAGCAGCTATACAGGTAGCAATCAGCCCCAGAATTTT. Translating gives CASSYTGSNQPQNF.

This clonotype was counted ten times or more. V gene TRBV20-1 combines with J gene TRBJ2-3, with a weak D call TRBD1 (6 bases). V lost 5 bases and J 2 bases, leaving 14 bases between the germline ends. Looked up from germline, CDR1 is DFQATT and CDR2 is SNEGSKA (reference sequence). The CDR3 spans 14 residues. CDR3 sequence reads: CSAELYRDTDTQYF. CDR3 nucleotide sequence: TGCAGTGCTGAATTATACAGGGACACAGATACGCAGTATTTT.

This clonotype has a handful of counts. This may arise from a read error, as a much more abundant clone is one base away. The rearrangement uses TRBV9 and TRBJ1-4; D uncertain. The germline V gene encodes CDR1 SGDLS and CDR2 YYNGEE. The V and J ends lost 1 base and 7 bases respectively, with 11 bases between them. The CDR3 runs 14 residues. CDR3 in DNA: TGTGCCAGCAGCGTAACCAAGGGCGGTGAAAAACTGTTTTTT. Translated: CASSVTKGGEKLFF.

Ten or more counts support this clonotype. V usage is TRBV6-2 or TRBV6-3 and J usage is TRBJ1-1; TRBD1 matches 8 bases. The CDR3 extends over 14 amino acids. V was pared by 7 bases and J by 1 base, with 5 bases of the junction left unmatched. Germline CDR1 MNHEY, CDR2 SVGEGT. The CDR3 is CASTPGTGNTEAFF. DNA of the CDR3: TGTGCCAGCACCCCAGGGACAGGGAACACTGAAGCTTTCTTT.

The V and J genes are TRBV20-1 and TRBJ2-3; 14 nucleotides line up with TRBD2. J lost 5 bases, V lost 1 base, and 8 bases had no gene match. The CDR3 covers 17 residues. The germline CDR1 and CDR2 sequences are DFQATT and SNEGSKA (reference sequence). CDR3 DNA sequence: TGCAGTGCTAGAGCCAGACTAGCGGGGGGGCCGATAGATACGCAGTATTTT. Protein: CSARARLAGGPIDTQYF.

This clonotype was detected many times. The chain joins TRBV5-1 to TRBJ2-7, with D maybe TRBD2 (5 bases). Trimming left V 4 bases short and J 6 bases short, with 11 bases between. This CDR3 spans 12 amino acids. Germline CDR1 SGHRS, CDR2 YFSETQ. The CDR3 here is CASSAAGREQYF. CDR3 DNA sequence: TGCGCCAGCAGCGCGGCGGGTCGCGAGCAGTACTTC.

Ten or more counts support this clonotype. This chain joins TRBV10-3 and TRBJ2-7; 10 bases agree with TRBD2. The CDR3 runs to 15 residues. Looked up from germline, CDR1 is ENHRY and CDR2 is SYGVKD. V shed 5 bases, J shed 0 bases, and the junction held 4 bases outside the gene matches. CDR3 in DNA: TGTGCCATCAGTTCTGGGACTAGCGACTCCTACGAGCAGTACTTC. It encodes CAISSGTSDSYEQYF.

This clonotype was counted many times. CDR3 bases: TGTGCCAGCAGCCGGCTGATGGGCAGGGGAGGCACAGATACGCAGTATTTT. Protein product: CASSRLMGRGGTDTQYF. The V and J genes are TRBV14 and TRBJ2-3; a weak D match, TRBD1 (6 bases). The V and J ends lost 4 bases and 1 base respectively, with 18 bases between them. Germline CDR1 SGHDN, CDR2 FVKESK. There are 17 residues in the CDR3.

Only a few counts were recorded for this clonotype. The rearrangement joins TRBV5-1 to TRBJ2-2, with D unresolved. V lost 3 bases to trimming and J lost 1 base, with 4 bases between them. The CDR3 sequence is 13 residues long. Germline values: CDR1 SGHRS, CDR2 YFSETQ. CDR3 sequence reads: CASSSQNTGELFF. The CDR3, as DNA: TGCGCCAGCAGCTCCCAGAACACCGGGGAGCTGTTTTTT.